A single sample is the source of the 20 T cell receptor beta chains below, sequenced in a study of T cells expressing NK-cell markers. TCRdb reprocessed the 5' RACE reads; each CDR3 protein has one entry and no DNA is given. Here the sample table reports 200,000 to 300,000 distinct CDR3 sequences. The material sequenced was blood T cells: a sorted CD56 or NKG2C T cell subset, CD4+ or CD8+ T cells, or bulk PBMC T cells (not recorded which). The source is a woman aged 18 to 75 in good health.

The gene calls are TRBV7-2 and TRBJ1-3. In germline, CDR1 is SGHTA, CDR2 FQGNSA. The CDR3 spans 14 residues. CDR3: CASSSRPFINTIYF.

The chain couples TRBV10-3 to TRBJ2-5; TCRdb's D call of TRBD2 is untestable without DNA. This CDR3 has 13 amino acids. Looked up from germline, CDR1 is ENHRY and CDR2 is SYGVKD. The chain's CDR3 is CAISATNQETQYF.

The CDR3 region is CAISGVNGETQYF. This chain joins TRBV10-3 and TRBJ2-5; TCRdb gives TRBD1 as the D gene, but with no DNA this cannot be confirmed. The CDR3 contains 13 residues. The germline gives CDR1 ENHRY, CDR2 SYGVKD.

The V gene is TRBV10-3, the J gene TRBJ1-6; TCRdb's D call of TRBD1 is untestable without DNA. CDR1 is ENHRY, CDR2 SYGVKD, per germline. The CDR3 extends over 16 amino acids. The CDR3 loop is CAISETGQRYNSPLHF.

This rearrangement joins TRBV20-1 to TRBJ1-1; TCRdb's D call of TRBD1 is untestable without DNA. Germline V CDR1 and CDR2: DFQATT, SNEGSKA (reference sequence). The CDR3 has 13 residues. The CDR3 loop is CSAPGQGPTEAFF.

The chain employs TRBV2 and TRBJ1-2. This CDR3 has 13 residues. CDR1 SNHLY and CDR2 FYNNEI come from the germline V gene. CDR3 protein: CASSESGVFGYTF.

The chain links TRBV29-1 to TRBJ2-5; TCRdb indicates TRBD2, and absent DNA this call remains unverified. The germline CDR1 and CDR2 sequences are SQVTM and ANQGSEA. The CDR3 runs 14 residues. This CDR3 is CSVELGRAKETQYF. The complete variable domain, with remaining parts taken from reference TRBV29-1 and TRBJ2-5, reads SAVISQKPSRDICQRGTSLTIQCQVDSQVTMMFWYRQQPGQSLTLIATANQGSEATYESGFVIDKFPISRPNLTFSTLTVSNMSPEDSSIYLCSVELGRAKETQYFGPGTRLLVL.

The rearrangement joins TRBV7-3 to TRBJ1-2. The germline CDR1 and CDR2 sequences are SGHTA and FQGTGA. The CDR3 loop spans 14 amino acids. The CDR3 protein is CASSLNREGYGYTF.

The CDR3: CASSQSRQGPYEQYF. V and J are TRBV4-3 and TRBJ2-7; TCRdb returns TRBD2, unconfirmable since there is no DNA. This CDR3 region has 15 residues. The germline V gene has CDR1 LGHNA and CDR2 YSLEER.

The rearrangement uses TRBV7-2 and TRBJ2-3; absent DNA, TCRdb's TRBD1 call cannot be checked. The CDR3 runs 13 residues. Germline loops: CDR1 SGHTA, CDR2 FQGNSA. The CDR3 loop reads CASSFGHTDTQYF. Full variable domain (outside the CDR3, taken from reference TRBV7-2 and TRBJ2-3): GAGVSQSPSNKVTEKGKDVELRCDPISGHTALYWYRQSLGQGLEFLIYFQGNSAPDKSGLPSDRFSAERTGGSVSTLTIQRTQQEDSAVYLCASSFGHTDTQYFGPGTRLTVL.

The chain employs TRBV10-3 and TRBJ2-5; no DNA is available, so the TRBD1 call from TCRdb remains unchecked. Germline V lookup: CDR1 ENHRY, CDR2 SYGVKD. The CDR3 extends over 14 amino acids. The CDR3 loop reads CAIRPSGGGETQYF.

The rearrangement links TRBV20-1 to TRBJ2-3; TCRdb designates TRBD2, a call that cannot be tested without DNA. The germline V gene encodes CDR1 DFQATT and CDR2 SNEGSKA (reference sequence). The CDR3 runs 13 residues. CDR3 sequence: CSAIAGVSDTQYF.

The CDR3 spells CASSFEFRSHTF. The chain employs TRBV28 and TRBJ1-2; TCRdb's assignment of TRBD1 cannot be checked, as there is no DNA. Germline V lookup: CDR1 MDHEN, CDR2 SYDVKM. This CDR3 is 12 amino acids long.

This chain uses TRBV20-1 with TRBJ2-3; TCRdb names TRBD1, which stays unverified in the absence of DNA. The V gene's germline CDR1 is DFQATT and CDR2 SNEGSKA (reference sequence). This CDR3 contains 14 residues. CDR3 sequence: CSASIVGALDTQYF.

J is TRBJ2-3 and V is TRBV12-3 or TRBV12-4; TCRdb reports TRBD2, a call that lacks DNA to check it against. This CDR3 has 16 residues. The CDR3 spells CASTRDGRVDTDTQYF.

The chain couples TRBV10-3 to TRBJ1-2. The CDR3 sequence is 13 residues long. CDR1 and CDR2 from the germline V gene are ENHRY and SYGVKD. The CDR3 loop reads CAISESRDYGYTF.

V gene TRBV20-1 combines with J gene TRBJ1-6. Germline lookup yields CDR1 DFQATT and CDR2 SNEGSKA (reference sequence). The CDR3 totals 11 residues. The CDR3 protein is CSALNRGTFHF.

The V call is TRBV20-1, the J call TRBJ2-5; the TRBD2 assignment by TCRdb is unverifiable without DNA. This CDR3 has 14 residues. Germline CDR1 is DFQATT and CDR2 is SNEGSKA (reference sequence). The CDR3 here is CSVASGPPEETQYF.

The J gene is TRBJ1-2, the V gene TRBV6-2 or TRBV6-3. There are 11 residues in the CDR3. Germline CDR1 reads MNHEY; CDR2 reads SVGEGT. CDR3 in amino acids: CASRSGDGYTF.

The rearrangement joins TRBV10-3 to TRBJ2-7. The CDR3 is 12 amino acids. Germline V gene sequence: CDR1 ENHRY, CDR2 SYGVKD. The CDR3 protein is CAISESQVGQYF.